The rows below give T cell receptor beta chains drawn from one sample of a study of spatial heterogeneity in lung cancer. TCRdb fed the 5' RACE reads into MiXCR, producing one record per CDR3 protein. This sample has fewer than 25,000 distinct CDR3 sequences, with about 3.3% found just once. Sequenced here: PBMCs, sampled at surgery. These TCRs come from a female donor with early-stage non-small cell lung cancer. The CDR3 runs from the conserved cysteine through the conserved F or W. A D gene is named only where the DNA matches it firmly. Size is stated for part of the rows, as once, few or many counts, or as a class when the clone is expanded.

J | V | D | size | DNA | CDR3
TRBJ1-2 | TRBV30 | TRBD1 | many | TGTGCCTGGCGGACAGGGGCCTGGGGTGCCGGCTATGGCTACACCTTC | CAWRTGAWGAGYGYTF
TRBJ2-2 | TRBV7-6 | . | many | TGTGCCAGCGCGGGGTTGAACACCGGGGAGCTGTTTTTT | CASAGLNTGELFF
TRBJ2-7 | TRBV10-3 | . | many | TGTGCCATCAGTACGGATCAGTACGAGCAGTACTTC | CAISTDQYEQYF
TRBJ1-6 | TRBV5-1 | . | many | TGCGCCAGCAGCTTGGGGACCTCAGCACCCCTCCACTTT | CASSLGTSAPLHF
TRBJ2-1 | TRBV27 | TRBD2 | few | TGTGCCAGCAGTCAAATAGCGGGGAGCTCCTACAATGAGCAGTTCTTC | CASSQIAGSSYNEQFF
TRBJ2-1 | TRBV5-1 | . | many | TGCGCCAGCAGCTTATTAACGGCAAGCTCCTACAATGAGCAGTTCTTC | CASSLLTASSYNEQFF
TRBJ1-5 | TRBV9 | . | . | TGTGCCAGCAGCTCCCGACTTAATCAGCCCCAGCATTTT | CASSSRLNQPQHF
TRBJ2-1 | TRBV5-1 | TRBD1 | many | TGCGCCAGCATAAGGGACAGGGTATCCGGTGAGCAGTTCTTC | CASIRDRVSGEQFF
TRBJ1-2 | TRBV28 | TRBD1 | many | TGTGCCAGCAGTTTAATGACAGGGGACTATGGCTACACCTTC | CASSLMTGDYGYTF
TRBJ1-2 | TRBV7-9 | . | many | TGTGCCAGCAGCTTATTAGGGGGCTACACCTTC | CASSLLGGYTF
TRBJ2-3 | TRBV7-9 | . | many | TGTGCCAGCAGCTTAAATGTTCGCCCAGATACGCAGTATTTT | CASSLNVRPDTQYF
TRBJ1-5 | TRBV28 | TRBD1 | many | TGTGCCAGCATCAATACAGGGGTTGGAAATCAGCCCCAGCATTTT | CASINTGVGNQPQHF
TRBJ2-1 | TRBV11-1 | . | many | TGTGCCAGCAGCTCCCCCGGGGGGCTATACAATGAGCAGTTCTTC | CASSSPGGLYNEQFF
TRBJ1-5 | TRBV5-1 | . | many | TGCGCCAGCAGCTTGGAGAGTCTTAATCAGCCCCAGCATTTT | CASSLESLNQPQHF
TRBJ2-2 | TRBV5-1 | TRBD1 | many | TGCGCCAGCACATATGCCGGGACAGGGACTGGCCGAGGGGAGCTGTTTTTT | CASTYAGTGTGRGELFF
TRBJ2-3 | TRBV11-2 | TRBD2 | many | TGTGCCAGCAGCTTGGGGAGCGGGAGGTCCACAGATACGCAGTATTTT | CASSLGSGRSTDTQYF
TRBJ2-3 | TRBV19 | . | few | TGTGCCAGTAGGCTTGGTAGCGCGAGCACAGATACGCAGTATTTT | CASRLGSASTDTQYF
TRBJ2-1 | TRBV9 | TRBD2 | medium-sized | TGTGCCAGCAGCGTAGGGGGACTAAGGTTCCATGAGCAGTTCTTC | CASSVGGLRFHEQFF
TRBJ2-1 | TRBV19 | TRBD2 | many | TGTGCCAGTACCCGACGAGGGGTTGTGCTAGCGGATCCCTCGCAGCAGTTCTTC | CASTRRGVVLADPSQQFF
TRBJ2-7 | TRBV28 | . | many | TGTGCCAGCAGGATGGCAGGGCGGTCCTACGAGCAGTACTTC | CASRMAGRSYEQYF
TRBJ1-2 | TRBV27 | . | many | TGTGCCAGCGGCCCGTCAGGGGCCCTCACTAACTATGGCTACACCTTC | CASGPSGALTNYGYTF
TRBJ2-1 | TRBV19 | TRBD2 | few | TGTGCCAGTAGTATTCGATTCTTTAGGACTAGGGCTGTCAATGAGCAGTTCTTC | CASSIRFFRTRAVNEQFF
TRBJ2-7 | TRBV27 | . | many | TGTGCCAGCAGTTTCGCGGCCTCTACGGAGCAGTACTTC | CASSFAASTEQYF
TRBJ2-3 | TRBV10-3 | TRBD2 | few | TGTGCCATCAGAGCGGGAAGTTTGGGAACAGATACGCAGTATTTT | CAIRAGSLGTDTQYF
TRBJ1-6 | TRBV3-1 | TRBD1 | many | TGTGCCAGCAGCCCGGGACAGGGGAATTCACCCCTCCACTTT | CASSPGQGNSPLHF
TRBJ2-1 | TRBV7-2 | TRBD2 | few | TGTGCCAGCAGCTTAACTAGCGGGAGACCAAATGAGCAGTTCTTC | CASSLTSGRPNEQFF
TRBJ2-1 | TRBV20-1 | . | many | TGCAGTGCTAGTGGTGGACAGAGCGATGAGCAGTTCTTC | CSASGGQSDEQFF
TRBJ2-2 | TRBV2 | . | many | TGTGCCAGCAGTCGCGACACCGGGGAGCTGTTTTTT | CASSRDTGELFF
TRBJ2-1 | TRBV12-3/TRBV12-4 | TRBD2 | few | TGTGCCAGCAGTTTAGTGACTAGCGGCTACAATGAGCAGTTCTTC | CASSLVTSGYNEQFF